Listed below are T cell receptor beta chains from one sample, sequenced in a study of long-term antiretroviral therapy in people with HIV. Using immunoSEQ multiplex PCR, the repertoire was profiled, and TCRdb retains in-frame clones only, with some absent. The sample consists of 38,000 or so clones, around 75% of them appearing once. This material consisted of unsorted PBMCs, taken 1.5 years after starting antiretroviral therapy. Every receptor here comes from a young man with HIV. The CDR3 runs from the conserved cysteine through the conserved F or W. A D gene is named only where the DNA matches it firmly. Where a row states a size, it is once, few, many or the class of an expanded clone; other rows omit it.

j_gene | v_gene | d_gene | abundance | CDR3nt | CDR3aa
TRBJ1-2 | TRBV28 | TRBD1 | . | TGTGCCAGCAGTTTGAGGGACAGCTATGGCTACACCTTC | CASSLRDSYGYTF
TRBJ1-3 | TRBV19 | TRBD1 | . | TGTGCCAGTAGTATCGGACAGGGGGTTGGAAACACCATATATTTT | CASSIGQGVGNTIYF
TRBJ2-3 | TRBV28 | . | few | TGTGCCAGCAGTTTACACGGGAGTTGGTTGGATACGCAGTATTTT | CASSLHGSWLDTQYF
TRBJ1-2 | TRBV7-2 | TRBD1 | . | TGTGCCAGCAGCTTGGGGGCAGGGGGACTCTATGGCTACACCTTC | CASSLGAGGLYGYTF
TRBJ2-2 | TRBV27 | . | . | TGTGCCAGCAGTCCCCGCGGACTCTCGAACACCGGGGAGCTGTTTTTT | CASSPRGLSNTGELFF
TRBJ2-7 | TRBV4-3 | TRBD2 | once | TGCGCCAGCAGCCAAGATTGGCGAGGACTAGCGGGGGGGGAGCAGTACTTC | CASSQDWRGLAGGEQYF
TRBJ1-1 | TRBV5-4 | . | . | TGTGCCAGCAGTTTGGACCCGAACACTGAAGCTTTCTTT | CASSLDPNTEAFF
TRBJ2-5 | TRBV7-3 | . | once | TGTGCCAGCAGCACGACTGGGGGCGGGCGGGAGACCCAGTACTTC | CASSTTGGGRETQYF
TRBJ1-1 | TRBV6-1 | TRBD1 | . | TGTGCCAGCAGACGACAGGGGGCGAGTTCCTCTGAAGCTTTCTTT | CASRRQGASSSEAFF
TRBJ1-1 | TRBV10-2 | . | . | TGCGCCAGCAGTGTATGGCAGGGTGAAGCTTTCTTT | CASSVWQGEAFF
TRBJ2-5 | TRBV27 | . | few | TGTGCCAGCAGAGCAAACAGGGACCGAACGGAGACCCAGTACTTC | CASRANRDRTETQYF
TRBJ1-1 | TRBV11-2 | . | once | TGTGCCAGCAGCTCCCCCGGTAGGGGCAACACTGAAGCTTTCTTT | CASSSPGRGNTEAFF
TRBJ1-4 | TRBV7-9 | TRBD1 | . | TGTGCCAGCAGCCGTGACAGGGGACTGGAACTGTTTTTT | CASSRDRGLELFF